Below are 18 T cell receptor beta chains sequenced from a single sample in a study of shared clonotypes between healthy human individuals. The assay was immunoSEQ multiplex PCR, and TCRdb's table has in-frame clones only and misses some. In the table there are approximately 1,500,000 clones, 95% to 99% of which are singletons. Sequenced: naive CD4+ T cells sorted from blood. Subset here: CD45RA+ positively selected. All receptors derive from a man aged 30 to 45 in good health.

V is TRBV28 and J is TRBJ2-7; 8 bases line up with TRBD2. Germline-derived CDR1 and CDR2 are MDHEN and SYDVKM. This CDR3 region has 16 residues. After removal of 2 bases from V and 1 base from J, the junction contained 7 bases not matched to a gene. The CDR3 sequence: CASSLTGTRNSYEQYF. As DNA, the CDR3 is TGTGCCAGCAGTTTAACAGGGACTAGGAATTCCTACGAGCAGTACTTC. Combining the CDR3 with reference TRBV28 and TRBJ2-7 gives the whole variable domain DVKVTQSSRYLVKRTGEKVFLECVQDMDHENMFWYRQDPGLGLRLIYFSYDVKMKEKGDIPEGYSVSREKKERFSLILESASTNQTSMYLCASSLTGTRNSYEQYFGPGTRLTVT.

V is TRBV28 and J is TRBJ1-5, with 8 positions matching TRBD1. Germline CDR1 MDHEN, CDR2 SYDVKM. This CDR3 spans 15 amino acids. With V trimmed by 7 bases and J by 6 bases, 11 bases remained unmatched. CDR3 sequence (DNA): TGTGCCAGCAAAGGATCGCAGGGGGCCGGTCAGCCCCAGCATTTT. Translated, it gives CASKGSQGAGQPQHF.

This clone was counted a single time. This chain connects TRBV6-1 to TRBJ1-5; no clear D. Germline values: CDR1 MNHNS, CDR2 SASEGT. CDR3 size: 14 residues. V lost 7 bases to trimming and J lost 4 bases, with 14 bases between them. CDR3 sequence (DNA): TGTGCCAGCAACGCCCCTATTACTAATCAGCCCCAGCATTTT. This translates into CASNAPITNQPQHF.

V and J are TRBV28 and TRBJ2-2; D unclear. CDR1 is MDHEN, CDR2 SYDVKM, per germline. CDR3 size: 14 residues. Trimming removed 3 bases from V and 5 bases from J, with 10 bases in between. The CDR3 DNA reads TGTGCCAGCAGTTTCCTCCACGGGACCGGGGAGCTGTTTTTT. This encodes CASSFLHGTGELFF.

This rearrangement joins TRBV11-2 to TRBJ2-3; tentatively, D is TRBD2 (5 bases). The V gene lost 5 bases and the J gene lost 0 bases, with 9 bases spanning the gap. The V gene's germline CDR1 is SGHAT and CDR2 FQNNGV. This CDR3 has 14 residues. The CDR3 sequence: CASSGRWSTDTQYF. CDR3 bases: TGTGCCAGCAGCGGGAGATGGAGCACAGATACGCAGTATTTT.

The chain has TRBV28 and TRBJ2-1, with no clear D. This CDR3 is 13 amino acids long. Germline V lookup: CDR1 MDHEN, CDR2 SYDVKM. The germline V and J ends were trimmed by 6 bases and 6 bases, with 12 bases remaining between them. The CDR3 reads CASRVLWTNEQFF. CDR3 sequence (DNA): TGTGCCAGCAGAGTCCTTTGGACCAATGAGCAGTTCTTC.

This clone is a singleton in its sample. The gene calls are TRBV18 and TRBJ1-2; 9 bases fit TRBD1. Germline loops: CDR1 KGHSH, CDR2 LQKENI. The length of the CDR3 is 16 residues. Unmatched junction bases numbered 6, after V lost 3 bases and J lost 1 base. The CDR3 DNA reads TGTGCCAGCTCACCCCCCGGGACAGGGCATAACTATGGCTACACCTTC. Protein sequence: CASSPPGTGHNYGYTF.

As DNA, the CDR3 is TGTGCCAGCAGCGGGAGTTTGAACACCGGGGAGCTGTTTTTT. This encodes CASSGSLNTGELFF. This sequence joins TRBV9 and TRBJ2-2; D is ambiguous. V lost 3 bases to trimming and J lost 1 base, with 7 bases between them. CDR3 size: 14 residues. Germline values: CDR1 SGDLS, CDR2 YYNGEE.

This rearrangement joins TRBV11-2 to TRBJ2-1; D is uncertain. Trimming took off 4 bases at V and 5 bases at J, with 18 bases between the two ends. CDR1 SGHAT and CDR2 FQNNGV come from the germline V gene. The CDR3 length is 16 residues. The CDR3 region is CASSSLRSGENNEQFF. The DNA for the CDR3 is TGTGCCAGCAGCTCGTTGCGGAGTGGGGAAAACAATGAGCAGTTCTTC. Based on the CDR3 plus reference TRBV11-2 and TRBJ2-1, the full variable domain is EAGVAQSPRYKIIEKRQSVAFWCNPISGHATLYWYQQILGQGPKLLIQFQNNGVVDDSQLPKDRFSAERLKGVDSTLKIQPAKLEDSAVYLCASSSLRSGENNEQFFGPGTRLTVL.

This clone was detected ten times or more. J is TRBJ2-1 and V is TRBV28, with D possibly being TRBD2 (5 bases). Germline V CDR1 and CDR2: MDHEN, SYDVKM. The V gene lost 3 bases and the J gene lost 7 bases, with 19 bases spanning the gap. The CDR3 extends over 16 amino acids. CDR3: CASSFPGVTKRNEQFF. The CDR3 region has the DNA TGTGCCAGCAGTTTCCCCGGGGTAACGAAGAGGAATGAGCAGTTCTTC.

The chain joins TRBV7-6 to TRBJ2-5; TRBD2 agrees at 16 bases. CDR3 length equals 18 residues. Germline CDR1 reads SGHVS; CDR2 reads FNYEAQ. J lost 3 bases, V lost 4 bases, and 8 bases had no gene match. The CDR3 sequence is CASSSGLAGGPQKETQYF. The DNA for the CDR3 is TGTGCCAGCAGCTCGGGACTAGCGGGAGGGCCGCAGAAAGAGACCCAGTACTTC.

This rearrangement joins TRBV30 to TRBJ2-7; 9 bases are a match to TRBD1. This CDR3 has 13 amino acids. CDR1 is GTSNPN, CDR2 SVGIG, per germline (reference sequence). Germline trimming cut 3 bases from V and 5 bases from J; bases unmatched to any gene: 5. The CDR3 DNA follows: TGTGCCTGGAGGGGGACAGGGTCAGACGAGCAGTACTTC. Amino acid sequence: CAWRGTGSDEQYF.

The chain joins TRBV10-3 to TRBJ2-1; 13 nucleotides agree with TRBD2. Germline CDR1 and CDR2: ENHRY and SYGVKD. This CDR3 contains 18 residues. V lost 6 bases, J lost 0 bases, and 8 bases stayed unmatched. The CDR3 DNA sequence: TGTGCCATCAGCAGGACTAGCGGGAGTATGAGCTCCTACAATGAGCAGTTCTTC. Residues: CAISRTSGSMSSYNEQFF.

The chain carries TRBV6-1 and TRBJ2-2; D remains unclear. This CDR3 has 11 amino acids. Germline assignment: CDR1 MNHNS and CDR2 SASEGT. Trimming cost V 4 bases and J 7 bases, with 4 bases left between them. DNA of the CDR3: TGTGCCAGCAGTGTAAGCGGGGAGCTGTTTTTT. Encoded protein: CASSVSGELFF.

V is TRBV7-6 and J is TRBJ1-3, with D maybe TRBD1 (5 bases). This CDR3 comprises 15 residues. Germline loops: CDR1 SGHVS, CDR2 FNYEAQ. Trimming pared 5 bases from V and 3 bases from J, leaving 14 bases between. The CDR3 bases are TGTGCCAGCAGCCCATTGGTGGGGCTTGGAAACACCATATATTTT. It yields the protein CASSPLVGLGNTIYF.

The rearrangement joins TRBV18 to TRBJ2-7, with 12 bases that match TRBD2. CDR3 length: 15 residues. The V gene's germline CDR1 is KGHSH and CDR2 LQKENI. V dropped 4 bases and J dropped 0; count of bases not matched to a gene: 1. The CDR3: CASSRTSGNSYEQYF. The CDR3 nucleotides are TGTGCCAGCTCACGGACTAGCGGGAACTCCTACGAGCAGTACTTC.

J is TRBJ2-5 and V is TRBV5-4, with D possibly being TRBD1 (5 bases). V was pared by 2 bases and J by 5 bases, with 7 bases between. The CDR3 has 12 amino acids. Germline loops: CDR1 SGHNT, CDR2 YYREEE (reference sequence). The chain's CDR3 is CASSFKGETQYF. The CDR3 DNA is TGTGCCAGCAGCTTTAAGGGGGAGACCCAGTACTTC.

The chain recombines TRBV5-1 with TRBJ1-4; D is unresolved. The CDR3 consists of 15 residues. The germline V and J ends were trimmed by 0 bases and 5 bases, with 11 bases remaining between them. In germline, CDR1 is SGHRS, CDR2 YFSETQ. The DNA for the CDR3 is TGCGCCAGCAGCTTGGTATTGGCGGAGAATGAAAAACTGTTTTTT. Its protein product is CASSLVLAENEKLFF.